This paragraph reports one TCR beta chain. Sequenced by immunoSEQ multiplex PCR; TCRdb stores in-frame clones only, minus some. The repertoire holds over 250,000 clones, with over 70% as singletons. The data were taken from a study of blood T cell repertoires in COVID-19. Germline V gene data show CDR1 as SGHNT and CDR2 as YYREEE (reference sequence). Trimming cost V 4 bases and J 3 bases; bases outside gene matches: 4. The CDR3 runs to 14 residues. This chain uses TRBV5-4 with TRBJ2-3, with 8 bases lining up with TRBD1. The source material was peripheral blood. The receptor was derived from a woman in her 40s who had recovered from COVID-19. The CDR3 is CASSRRDRTDTQYF. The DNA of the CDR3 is TGTGCCAGCAGCCGCCGGGACAGGACAGATACGCAGTATTTT.